The entry that follows covers one T cell receptor (beta chain) sequence. Ages ranged from about 18 to 89 years, with residence in 24 US areas. In assigning cohorts, the study relied on participant-reported clinical history. What the recovered Cohort 3 donors had was two negative PCRs, clearance, or symptom resolution. TCRdb keeps only in-frame clones here, not all; method: immunoSEQ multiplex PCR. The data hold approximately 470,000 clones, with about nine tenths observed a single time. The CDR3 extends over 16 amino acids. Trimming cost V 5 bases and J 4 bases, with 18 bases left between them. The V gene's germline CDR1 is SGHVS and CDR2 FQNEAQ. The entry originates in a study of blood T cell repertoires in COVID-19. The wider study: The cDNA or gDNA used as material had been derived from T cells, B-cell-depleted T cells, or PBMCs.

The sequenced sample was PBMCs or T cells enriched from blood (not recorded which). The chain combines TRBV7-8 with TRBJ1-5; D may be TRBD1 (6 bases). This clonotype was obtained from a woman between 18 and 29 years old who had recovered from COVID-19. Here the CDR3 DNA reads TGTGCCAGCAGCCTCATATGGGGGACACTAAATCAGCCCCAGCATTTT. Protein sequence: CASSLIWGTLNQPQHF.